A single sample gave rise to the 10 T cell receptor beta chains below, sequenced in a study of control samples from healthy donors and cancer patients. This table comes from immunoSEQ multiplex PCR, and its TCRdb copy is limited to in-frame clones, with some not included. The sample lists about 220,000 clones; around 94% were seen once. Material for sequencing was blood. These receptors were obtained from a man over 45 in good health.

This clone has a single count. Different DNA sequences within this sample yield the same CDR3. The chain carries TRBV6-5 and TRBJ1-1; D gene uncertain. Germline CDR1 reads MNHEY; CDR2 reads SVGAGI. The CDR3 runs to 14 residues. The germline V and J ends were trimmed by 0 bases and 1 base, with 6 bases remaining between them. CDR3 protein: CASSYSTGNTEAFF. The CDR3 bases are TGTGCCAGCAGTTACTCGACCGGGAACACTGAAGCTTTCTTT.

The rearrangement links TRBV11-2 to TRBJ2-1; 7 bases line up with TRBD2. CDR3 length: 12 amino acids. The germline V gene has CDR1 SGHAT and CDR2 FQNNGV. The J segment lost 15 bases and the V segment lost 0 bases, leaving 5 bases of the junction unmatched. CDR3 in amino acids: CASSLDRTRGFF. The CDR3, as DNA: TGTGCCAGCAGCTTAGACCGGACTAGAGGGTTCTTC. Full variable domain (missing parts from reference TRBV11-2 and TRBJ2-1): EAGVAQSPRYKIIEKRQSVAFWCNPISGHATLYWYQQILGQGPKLLIQFQNNGVVDDSQLPKDRFSAERLKGVDSTLKIQPAKLEDSAVYLCASSLDRTRGFFGPGTRLTVL.

This chain uses TRBV20-1 with TRBJ2-2, with D perhaps assigned TRBD1 or TRBD2 (6 bases each). CDR1 DFQATT and CDR2 SNEGSKA come from the germline V gene (reference sequence). The CDR3 sequence is 19 residues long. Between the trimmed V and J ends, which lost 3 bases and 1 base, there was a span of 24 bases. Here the CDR3 DNA reads TGCAGTGCTAGTTCCCTGGGGGGCTCACACGGCCTGAACACCGGGGAGCTGTTTTTT. Translation: CSASSLGGSHGLNTGELFF.

The rearrangement links TRBV28 to TRBJ1-3; D is unresolved. Trimming cost V 2 bases and J 0 bases, with 8 bases left between them. The CDR3 loop spans 15 amino acids. Germline V gene sequence: CDR1 MDHEN, CDR2 SYDVKM. Here the CDR3 reads CASSLGSVSGNTIYF. In DNA, the CDR3 is TGTGCCAGCAGTTTAGGGAGCGTCTCTGGAAACACCATATATTTT.

The gene calls are TRBV6-5 and TRBJ1-2, with D unresolved. The CDR3 sequence is 12 residues long. Germline-derived CDR1 and CDR2 are MNHEY and SVGAGI. V was clipped by 5 bases and J by 8 bases, with 12 bases between them. The chain's CDR3 is CASSRTLSGYTF. CDR3 coding DNA: TGTGCCAGCAGTCGGACCCTTAGCGGCTACACCTTC.

DNA of the CDR3: TGTGCCAGCAGCGCCGGGACAGGGGGCGCGTCAGGGAATCAGCCCCAGCATTTT. Translated, it gives CASSAGTGGASGNQPQHF. The chain employs TRBV2 and TRBJ1-5, with 12 bases lining up with TRBD1. Germline CDR1 is SNHLY and CDR2 is FYNNEI. The CDR3 is made up of 18 amino acids. V lost 6 bases, J lost 4 bases, and 13 bases stayed unmatched.

This clone was seen only once. One end of the junction varies from germline; a read error may be responsible. The chain joins TRBV7-7 to TRBJ1-3; D gene ambiguous. This CDR3 has 13 residues. Germline V lookup: CDR1 SSHAT, CDR2 FNYEAQ (reference sequence). The chain's CDR3 is CASSSGPGNTIYF. The CDR3 coding sequence is TGTGCTAGCAGCTCCGGGCCTGGAAACACCATATATTTT.

V is TRBV6-2 or TRBV6-3 and J is TRBJ2-3; D not certain. This CDR3 has 15 amino acids. Germline CDR1 reads MNHEY; CDR2 reads SVGEGT. V lost 7 bases, J lost 0 bases, and 14 bases lay in between. The CDR3 DNA is TGTGCCAGCACCCCGCCCGGACCTAGCACAGATACGCAGTATTTT. This encodes CASTPPGPSTDTQYF.

The chain joins TRBV12-3 or TRBV12-4 to TRBJ2-7; D may be TRBD1 (5 bases). Trimming took 2 bases from V and 1 from J, leaving 6 bases between them. The CDR3 extends over 13 amino acids. The CDR3 loop reads CASSLYRSYEQYF. The DNA for the CDR3 is TGTGCCAGCAGTTTATACAGGTCCTACGAGCAGTACTTC.

The rearrangement uses TRBV12-5 and TRBJ2-1; 9 bases fit TRBD1. V dropped 4 bases and J dropped 5; count of bases not matched to a gene: 0. Germline CDR1 reads LGHNT; CDR2 reads FRNRAP. The CDR3 covers 13 residues. DNA for the CDR3: TGTGCTAGTGGTTGGGACAGGGACAATGAGCAGTTCTTC. This translates into CASGWDRDNEQFF.